The rows below give T cell receptor beta chains drawn from one sample of a study of CD8 T cells in Susac syndrome. MiXCR, run by TCRdb on the immunoSEQ multiplex PCR reads, gives a single entry per CDR3 protein. The sample holds 180,000 or so distinct CDR3 sequences, approximately 95% seen once. The sample comprised CD4+ T cells from PBMCs. These receptors all come from a human donor with multiple sclerosis. Both conserved end residues are part of each CDR3. The order of the fields is J gene, clone size, D gene, V gene, CDR3 DNA, CDR3 protein. The D gene is left open where the match is weak. Clone size is given for some rows only: seen once, a few or many times, or a class if the clone is expanded.

J gene: TRBJ1-2
clone size: NA
D gene: TRBD1
V gene: TRBV29-1
CDR3 DNA: TGCAGCGTGGCACGGACAGGGGGTGACTATGGCTACACCTTC
CDR3 protein: CSVARTGGDYGYTF

J gene: TRBJ1-1
clone size: NA
D gene: NA
V gene: TRBV30
CDR3 DNA: TGTGCCTGGAGAGGGAACAGGAAGAACACTGAAGCTTTCTTT
CDR3 protein: CAWRGNRKNTEAFF

J gene: TRBJ1-5
clone size: NA
D gene: TRBD1
V gene: TRBV12-3/TRBV12-4
CDR3 DNA: TGTGCCAGCAACCCGGGACAGGGGATCAATCAGCCCCAGCATTTT
CDR3 protein: CASNPGQGINQPQHF

J gene: TRBJ2-5
clone size: NA
D gene: NA
V gene: TRBV20-1
CDR3 DNA: TGCAGTGCTAGAGATCGCTTGGGGCCGCGGGAGACCCAGTACTTC
CDR3 protein: CSARDRLGPRETQYF

J gene: TRBJ2-7
clone size: once
D gene: NA
V gene: TRBV20-1
CDR3 DNA: TGCAGTGCTAGAGCCGGGGGGCGGGGATCCTACGAGCAGTACTTC
CDR3 protein: CSARAGGRGSYEQYF

J gene: TRBJ2-3
clone size: NA
D gene: NA
V gene: TRBV28
CDR3 DNA: TGTGCCAGCAGTTTGACGCACGGGGTACGCACAGATACGCAGTATTTT
CDR3 protein: CASSLTHGVRTDTQYF

J gene: TRBJ1-6
clone size: NA
D gene: NA
V gene: TRBV6-6
CDR3 DNA: TGTGCCAGCAGTTATAACGGGGACCATTCACCCCTCCACTTT
CDR3 protein: CASSYNGDHSPLHF

J gene: TRBJ2-4
clone size: NA
D gene: NA
V gene: TRBV30
CDR3 DNA: TGTGCCTGGAGTGTCGGCTGGCAGGGGAACATTCAGTACTTC
CDR3 protein: CAWSVGWQGNIQYF

J gene: TRBJ1-1
clone size: NA
D gene: NA
V gene: TRBV9
CDR3 DNA: TGTGCCAGCAGCGTAGTAACAGCCCGACGAGCTTTCTTT
CDR3 protein: CASSVVTARRAFF

J gene: TRBJ2-2
clone size: NA
D gene: NA
V gene: TRBV2
CDR3 DNA: TGTGCCAGCAGCGCTCAGGGCAGAATGACCGGGGAGCTGTTTTTT
CDR3 protein: CASSAQGRMTGELFF

J gene: TRBJ2-1
clone size: NA
D gene: NA
V gene: TRBV28
CDR3 DNA: TGTGCCAGCCCCCCTCGGGACACCTCCTACAATGAGCAGTTCTTC
CDR3 protein: CASPPRDTSYNEQFF

J gene: TRBJ2-2
clone size: NA
D gene: TRBD1
V gene: TRBV5-4
CDR3 DNA: TGTGCCAGCAGCTTCGGGGACAGGGGATTCACCGGGGAGCTGTTTTTT
CDR3 protein: CASSFGDRGFTGELFF

J gene: TRBJ1-2
clone size: NA
D gene: NA
V gene: TRBV30
CDR3 DNA: TGTGCCTGGACCCCCACCCGGGGGAACTATGGCTACACCTTC
CDR3 protein: CAWTPTRGNYGYTF

J gene: TRBJ2-1
clone size: NA
D gene: NA
V gene: TRBV12-3/TRBV12-4
CDR3 DNA: TGTGCCAGCACCCAGGACGTCCTGAGTCCACACAATGAGCAGTTCTTC
CDR3 protein: CASTQDVLSPHNEQFF

J gene: TRBJ2-1
clone size: NA
D gene: NA
V gene: TRBV6-5
CDR3 DNA: TGTGCCAGCAGTTACTTGGCGACGCACAATGAGCAGTTCTTC
CDR3 protein: CASSYLATHNEQFF

J gene: TRBJ2-2
clone size: NA
D gene: NA
V gene: TRBV20-1
CDR3 DNA: TGCAGTGCTAGAGGCCTGAGGGGGACCGGGGAGCTGTTTTTT
CDR3 protein: CSARGLRGTGELFF

J gene: TRBJ2-3
clone size: NA
D gene: NA
V gene: TRBV6-6
CDR3 DNA: TGTGCCAGCAGTTACGGGCGGGGGCGCACAGATACGCAGTATTTT
CDR3 protein: CASSYGRGRTDTQYF

J gene: TRBJ1-5
clone size: NA
D gene: NA
V gene: TRBV7-9
CDR3 DNA: TGTGCCAGCAGCTGGATCAGTGATCAGCCCCAGCATTTT
CDR3 protein: CASSWISDQPQHF

J gene: TRBJ2-3
clone size: NA
D gene: NA
V gene: TRBV5-1
CDR3 DNA: TGCGCCAGCAGCTTGGCCTTGACAACAGATACGCAGTATTTT
CDR3 protein: CASSLALTTDTQYF

J gene: TRBJ2-1
clone size: NA
D gene: TRBD2
V gene: TRBV20-1
CDR3 DNA: TGCAGTGCTAGCCCGGGACTAGCGGCTTACAATGAGCAGTTCTTC
CDR3 protein: CSASPGLAAYNEQFF

J gene: TRBJ1-5
clone size: NA
D gene: NA
V gene: TRBV30
CDR3 DNA: TGTGCCTGGAGTGTACGGGGAGATCAGCCCCAGCATTTT
CDR3 protein: CAWSVRGDQPQHF

J gene: TRBJ2-7
clone size: NA
D gene: NA
V gene: TRBV28
CDR3 DNA: TGTGCCAGCAGTTTCGTCCCGGGTTTTAAGATCTACGAGCAGTACTTC
CDR3 protein: CASSFVPGFKIYEQYF

J gene: TRBJ1-6
clone size: NA
D gene: NA
V gene: TRBV5-6
CDR3 DNA: TGTGCCAGCAGCTTGGACAGTAGATATAATTCACCCCTCCACTTT
CDR3 protein: CASSLDSRYNSPLHF

J gene: TRBJ2-2
clone size: NA
D gene: NA
V gene: TRBV3-1
CDR3 DNA: TGTGCCAGCAGCCAATTGGGTTACACCGGGGAGCTGTTTTTT
CDR3 protein: CASSQLGYTGELFF

J gene: TRBJ1-2
clone size: NA
D gene: NA
V gene: TRBV24-1
CDR3 DNA: TGTGCCACCTCGCCTTCGGGGACCTATGGCTACACCTTC
CDR3 protein: CATSPSGTYGYTF

J gene: TRBJ1-1
clone size: NA
D gene: NA
V gene: TRBV3-1
CDR3 DNA: TGTGCCAGCAGCCATCTAAGCGGAGAAGCTTTCTTT
CDR3 protein: CASSHLSGEAFF

J gene: TRBJ1-2
clone size: NA
D gene: NA
V gene: TRBV7-2
CDR3 DNA: TGTGCCAGCAGCTTAGACTGGCAGTCCTATGGCTACACCTTC
CDR3 protein: CASSLDWQSYGYTF

J gene: TRBJ1-1
clone size: NA
D gene: NA
V gene: TRBV2
CDR3 DNA: TGTGCCAGGGGGGATGTTGGGAACACTGAAGCTTTCTTT
CDR3 protein: CARGDVGNTEAFF

J gene: TRBJ1-1
clone size: once
D gene: TRBD1
V gene: TRBV7-3
CDR3 DNA: TGTGCCAGCAGCGAGACAGGGGGCCTGACTGAGGCTTTCTTT
CDR3 protein: CASSETGGLTEAFF

J gene: TRBJ1-2
clone size: NA
D gene: NA
V gene: TRBV27
CDR3 DNA: TGTGCCAGCAGTTCCAGTGGCTTTGACTATGGCTACACCTTC
CDR3 protein: CASSSSGFDYGYTF

J gene: TRBJ2-3
clone size: NA
D gene: NA
V gene: TRBV4-2
CDR3 DNA: TGTGCCAGCAGCCAAGATGCGGGCAGGGAATCCGATACGCAGTATTTT
CDR3 protein: CASSQDAGRESDTQYF

J gene: TRBJ2-7
clone size: NA
D gene: TRBD1
V gene: TRBV11-2
CDR3 DNA: TGTGCCAGCAGCCAGGACAGGTTTTGGGACGAGCAGTACTTC
CDR3 protein: CASSQDRFWDEQYF

J gene: TRBJ2-3
clone size: NA
D gene: TRBD2
V gene: TRBV9
CDR3 DNA: TGTGCCAGCAGCGCTAGCGGGGGGATGAGGGATACGCAGTATTTT
CDR3 protein: CASSASGGMRDTQYF

J gene: TRBJ2-1
clone size: NA
D gene: NA
V gene: TRBV7-9
CDR3 DNA: TGTGCCAGCAGCTTGGCCGACAATGAGCAGTTCTTC
CDR3 protein: CASSLADNEQFF

J gene: TRBJ1-6
clone size: NA
D gene: NA
V gene: TRBV18
CDR3 DNA: TGTGCCAGCTCACCGTCAGGGGATGCCTATAATTCACCCCTCCACTTT
CDR3 protein: CASSPSGDAYNSPLHF

J gene: TRBJ1-6
clone size: NA
D gene: NA
V gene: TRBV3-1
CDR3 DNA: TGTGCCAGCAGCCGGCCCGTAGGGGGTAATACTTCACCCCTCCACTTT
CDR3 protein: CASSRPVGGNTSPLHF

J gene: TRBJ1-2
clone size: NA
D gene: NA
V gene: TRBV7-9
CDR3 DNA: TGTGCCAGCAGCTTAGAAGGGGCGCGCGGCTACACCTTC
CDR3 protein: CASSLEGARGYTF

J gene: TRBJ2-7
clone size: NA
D gene: NA
V gene: TRBV11-2
CDR3 DNA: TGTGCCAGCAGCTCGAATGCATACGAGCAGTACTTC
CDR3 protein: CASSSNAYEQYF

J gene: TRBJ2-1
clone size: NA
D gene: NA
V gene: TRBV6-1
CDR3 DNA: TGTGCCAGCAGTGGGGGGGCCGGCTACAATGAGCAGTTCTTC
CDR3 protein: CASSGGAGYNEQFF

J gene: TRBJ2-7
clone size: NA
D gene: NA
V gene: TRBV9
CDR3 DNA: TGTGCCAGCAGCGTAGCCTACGAGCAGTACTTC
CDR3 protein: CASSVAYEQYF

J gene: TRBJ2-7
clone size: NA
D gene: NA
V gene: TRBV12-3/TRBV12-4
CDR3 DNA: TGTGCCAGCAGTCCCAGGGACCACTACGAGCAGTACTTC
CDR3 protein: CASSPRDHYEQYF

J gene: TRBJ2-7
clone size: NA
D gene: NA
V gene: TRBV12-3/TRBV12-4
CDR3 DNA: TGTGCCAGCAGCTTGGGACTTACCTACGAGCAGTACTTC
CDR3 protein: CASSLGLTYEQYF

J gene: TRBJ2-1
clone size: NA
D gene: NA
V gene: TRBV12-3/TRBV12-4
CDR3 DNA: TGTGCCAGCAGCCTGTCCTCGAGCTCCTACAATGAGCAGTTCTTC
CDR3 protein: CASSLSSSSYNEQFF

J gene: TRBJ2-7
clone size: NA
D gene: NA
V gene: TRBV11-2
CDR3 DNA: TGTGCCAGCAGCCAAGTCCTCGTTGGCTACGAGCAGTACTTC
CDR3 protein: CASSQVLVGYEQYF

J gene: TRBJ1-5
clone size: NA
D gene: NA
V gene: TRBV2
CDR3 DNA: TGTGCCAGCAGCCGCAGGGTGGGGGGAAGCAATCAGCCCCAGCATTTT
CDR3 protein: CASSRRVGGSNQPQHF

J gene: TRBJ2-1
clone size: NA
D gene: NA
V gene: TRBV4-3
CDR3 DNA: TGCGCCAGCAGCCAAGATCCACCAGGCGGGAATGAGCAGTTCTTC
CDR3 protein: CASSQDPPGGNEQFF

J gene: TRBJ1-6
clone size: once
D gene: NA
V gene: TRBV12-3/TRBV12-4
CDR3 DNA: TGTGCCAGCAGCAACAGGGAGAGATCACCCCTCCACTTT
CDR3 protein: CASSNRERSPLHF

J gene: TRBJ2-1
clone size: NA
D gene: NA
V gene: TRBV15
CDR3 DNA: TGTGCCACCAGCAGACGTGAAACGGTCCTTTCCTACAATGAGCAGTTCTTC
CDR3 protein: CATSRRETVLSYNEQFF